This paragraph reports one T cell receptor (beta chain). The data are from a study of T cells after somatic rescue of genetic block. Using immunoSEQ multiplex PCR, the repertoire was profiled, and TCRdb retains in-frame clones only, with some absent. The sample has about 52,000 clones, approximately 96% seen once. The CDR3 has 15 amino acids. Germline lookup yields CDR1 SNHLY and CDR2 FYNNEI. Trimming removed 4 bases at V and 4 bases at J, with 14 bases between. Sequences were obtained from peripheral blood mononuclear cells (PBMCs). V gene TRBV2 combines with J gene TRBJ1-5; weak D call: TRBD1 (6 bases). The receptor was isolated from a child younger than two. The CDR3: CASSVGPRGNQPQHF. The CDR3 nucleotides read TGTGCCAGCAGTGTGGGCCCCAGGGGTAATCAGCCCCAGCATTTT.